This T cell receptor beta chain was documented in a study of cytomegalovirus exposure and HLA in healthy donors. The PCR made use of 60 Vbeta and 13 Jbeta primers. TCRdb's table, derived via immunoSEQ multiplex PCR, lists solely in-frame clones and lacks some. The top ten clones hold roughly 15% of a sample with tens of thousands of clones, about 85% of them seen once. For this clone: Antigen: not known.

Germline V gives CDR1 MNHEY, CDR2 SMNVEV (reference sequence). The CDR3 extends over 13 amino acids. Study observations and caveats: Associated with cytomegalovirus, according to the listing, were some 180 TCR beta chains.

This sequence was found in a middle-aged woman in good health and CMV-seropositive. The chain recombines TRBV27 with TRBJ2-5; 9 nucleotides agree with TRBD1. The J call is in doubt because the DNA end fits TRBJ2-7 better. The sample was PBMCs. In nucleotides, the CDR3 is TGTGCCAGCAGGGGGACAGGGTTCTACGAGCAGTACTTC. It encodes CASRGTGFYEQYF.